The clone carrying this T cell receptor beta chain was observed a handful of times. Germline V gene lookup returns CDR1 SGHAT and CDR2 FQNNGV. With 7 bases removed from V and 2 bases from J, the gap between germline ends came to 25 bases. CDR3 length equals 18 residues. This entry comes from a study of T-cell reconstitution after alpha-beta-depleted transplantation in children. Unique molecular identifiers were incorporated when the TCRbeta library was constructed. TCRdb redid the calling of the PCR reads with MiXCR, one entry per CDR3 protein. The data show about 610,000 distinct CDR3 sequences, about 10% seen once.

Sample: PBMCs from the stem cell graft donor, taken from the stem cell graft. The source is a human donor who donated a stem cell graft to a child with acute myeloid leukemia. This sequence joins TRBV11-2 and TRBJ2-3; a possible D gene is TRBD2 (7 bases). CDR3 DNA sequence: TGTGCCAGCAAGTGGGGGGGGCTCCTGAAACCCCTCACAGATACGCAGTATTTT. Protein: CASKWGGLLKPLTDTQYF.